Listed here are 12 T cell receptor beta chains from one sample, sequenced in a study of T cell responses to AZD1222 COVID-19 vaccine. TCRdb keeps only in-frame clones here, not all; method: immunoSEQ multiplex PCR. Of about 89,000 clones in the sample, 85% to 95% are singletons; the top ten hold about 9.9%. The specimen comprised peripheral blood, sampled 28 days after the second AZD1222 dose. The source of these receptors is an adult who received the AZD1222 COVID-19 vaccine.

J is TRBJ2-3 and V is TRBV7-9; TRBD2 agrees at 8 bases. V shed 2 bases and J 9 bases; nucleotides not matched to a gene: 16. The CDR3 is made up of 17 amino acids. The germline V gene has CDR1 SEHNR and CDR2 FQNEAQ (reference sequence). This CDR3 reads CASSLIATSAGAGTQYF. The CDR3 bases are TGTGCCAGCAGCTTAATTGCGACTAGCGCCGGGGCTGGGACGCAGTATTTT.

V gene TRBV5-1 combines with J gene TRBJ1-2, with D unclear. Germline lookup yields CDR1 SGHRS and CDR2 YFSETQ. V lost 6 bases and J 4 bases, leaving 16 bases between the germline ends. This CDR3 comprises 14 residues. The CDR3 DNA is TGCGCCAGCACCCTCACCCCGCAGACCTATGGCTACACCTTC. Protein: CASTLTPQTYGYTF.

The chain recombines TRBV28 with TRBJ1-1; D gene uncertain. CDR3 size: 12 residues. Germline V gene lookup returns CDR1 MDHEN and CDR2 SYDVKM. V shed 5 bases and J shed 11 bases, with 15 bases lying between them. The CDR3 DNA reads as TGTGCCAGCAGTCCTGTCCGGAGAAGGGCTTTCTTT. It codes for CASSPVRRRAFF.

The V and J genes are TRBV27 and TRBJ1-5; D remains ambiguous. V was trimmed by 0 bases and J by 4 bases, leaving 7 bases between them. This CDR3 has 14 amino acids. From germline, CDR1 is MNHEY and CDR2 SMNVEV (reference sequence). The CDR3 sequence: CASSLSLGNQPQHF. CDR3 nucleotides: TGTGCCAGCAGTTTATCACTCGGTAATCAGCCCCAGCATTTT.

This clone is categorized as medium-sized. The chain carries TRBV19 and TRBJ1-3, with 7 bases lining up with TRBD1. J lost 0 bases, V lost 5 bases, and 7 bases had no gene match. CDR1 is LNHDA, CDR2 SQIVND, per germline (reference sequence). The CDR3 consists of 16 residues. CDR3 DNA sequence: TGTGCCAGTAGTGCGGGACAGCCAGCCTCTGGAAACACCATATATTTT. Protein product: CASSAGQPASGNTIYF.

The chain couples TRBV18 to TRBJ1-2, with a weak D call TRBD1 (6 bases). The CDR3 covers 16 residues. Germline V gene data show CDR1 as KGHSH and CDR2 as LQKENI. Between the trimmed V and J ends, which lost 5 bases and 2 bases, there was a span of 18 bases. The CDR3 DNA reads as TGTGCCAGCTCAATTCAGACGGGGGCTGGAAACTATGGCTACACCTTC. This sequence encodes CASSIQTGAGNYGYTF.

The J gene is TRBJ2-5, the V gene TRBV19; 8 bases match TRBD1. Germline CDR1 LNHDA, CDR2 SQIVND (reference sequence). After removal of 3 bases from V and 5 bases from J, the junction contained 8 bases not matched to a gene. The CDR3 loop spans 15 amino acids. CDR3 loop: CASSMGQGALETQYF. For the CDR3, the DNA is TGTGCCAGTAGTATGGGGCAGGGGGCCTTGGAGACCCAGTACTTC.

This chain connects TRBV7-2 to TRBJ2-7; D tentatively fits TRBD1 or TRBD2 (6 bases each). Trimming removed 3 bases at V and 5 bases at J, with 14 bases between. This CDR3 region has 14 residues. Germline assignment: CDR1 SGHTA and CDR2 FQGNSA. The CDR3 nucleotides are TGTGCCAGCAGCTTTAGTAGGGGGGCCCACGAGCAGTACTTC. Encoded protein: CASSFSRGAHEQYF.

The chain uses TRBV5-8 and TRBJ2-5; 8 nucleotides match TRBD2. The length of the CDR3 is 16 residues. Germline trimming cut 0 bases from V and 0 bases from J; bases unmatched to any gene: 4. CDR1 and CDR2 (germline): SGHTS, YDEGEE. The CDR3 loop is CASSLGLAGHQETQYF. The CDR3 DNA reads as TGTGCCAGCAGCTTGGGATTAGCGGGGCACCAAGAGACCCAGTACTTC. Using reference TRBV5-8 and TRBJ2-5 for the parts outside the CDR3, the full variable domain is EAGVTQSPTHLIKTRGQQATLRCSPISGHTSVYWYQQALGLGLQFLLWYDEGEERNRGNFPPRFSGRQFPNYSSELNVNALELEDSALYLCASSLGLAGHQETQYFGPGTRLLVL.

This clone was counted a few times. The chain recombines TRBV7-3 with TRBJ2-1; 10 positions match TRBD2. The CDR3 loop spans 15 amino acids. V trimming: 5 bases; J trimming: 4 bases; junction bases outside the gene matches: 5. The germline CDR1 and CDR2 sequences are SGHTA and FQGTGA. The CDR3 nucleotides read TGTGCCAGCAGCGCGAGCGGGAGGGAATACAATGAGCAGTTCTTC. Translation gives CASSASGREYNEQFF.

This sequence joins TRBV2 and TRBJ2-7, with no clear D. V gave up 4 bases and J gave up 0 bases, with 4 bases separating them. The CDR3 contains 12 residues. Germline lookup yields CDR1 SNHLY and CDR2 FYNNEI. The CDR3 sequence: CASSASSYEQYF. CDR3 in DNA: TGTGCCAGCAGTGCTAGCTCCTACGAGCAGTACTTC.

CDR3 region: CATPGLAGGSGTGELFF. The CDR3 nucleotides read TGTGCCACCCCGGGACTAGCGGGGGGATCGGGCACCGGGGAGCTGTTTTTT. The chain joins TRBV7-9 to TRBJ2-2; 15 positions agree with TRBD2. V dropped 10 bases and J dropped 4; count of bases not matched to a gene: 10. Germline V gives CDR1 SEHNR, CDR2 FQNEAQ (reference sequence). The CDR3 covers 17 residues.